This paragraph covers one T cell receptor beta chain sequence. The data belong to a study of T-cell reconstitution after alpha-beta-depleted transplantation in children. Unique molecular identifiers featured in how the TCRbeta library was prepared. TCRdb recomputed calls from the PCR reads with MiXCR, one row per CDR3 protein. The sample records approximately 490,000 distinct CDR3 sequences, approximately 12% being singletons. V lost 6 bases, J lost 7 bases, and 24 bases lay in between. This CDR3 has 17 amino acids. This sequence originates from a human donor who donated a stem cell graft to a child with combined immunodeficiency. The specimen comprised PBMCs from the stem cell graft donor, sampled from the stem cell graft. The rearrangement links TRBV12-3 or TRBV12-4 to TRBJ2-2; possibly TRBD1 or TRBD2 for D (5 bases each). The CDR3 here is CASSPTGTPVSDGELFF. CDR3 nucleotide sequence: TGTGCCAGCAGCCCCACCGGGACGCCAGTGAGTGACGGGGAGCTGTTTTTT.